Below are 29 T cell receptor beta chains sequenced from a single sample in a study of T cells after posttransplantation cyclophosphamide. Treatment was busulfan-fludarabine conditioning, a marrow graft, and cyclophosphamide on days +3 and +4. Sequenced by immunoSEQ multiplex PCR; TCRdb stores in-frame clones only, minus some. This sample has around 10,000 clones, each found more than once. This specimen was PBMCs, taken after allogeneic stem cell transplant with posttransplant cyclophosphamide. These receptors all stem from a female patient in her 40s who received an allogeneic stem cell transplant from a related donor, was CMV-positive, and had no GVHD. Some T cells may be provided by the graft donor.

Many counts were recorded for this clone. The chain couples TRBV6-2 or TRBV6-3 to TRBJ1-6; TRBD1 agrees at 9 bases. V gave up 4 bases and J gave up 11 bases; unmatched junction bases: 6. CDR1 is MNHEY, CDR2 SVGEGT, per germline. There are 14 residues in the CDR3. This chain's CDR3 is CASSSRTGDTPLHF. In DNA, the CDR3 is TGTGCCAGCAGTTCCCGGACAGGGGATACACCCCTCCACTTT.

This clone was observed many times. The genes are TRBV2 and TRBJ2-1, with D possibly matching TRBD2 (6 bases). The V gene's germline CDR1 is SNHLY and CDR2 FYNNEI. V lost 6 bases, J lost 5 bases, and 17 bases lay in between. This CDR3 comprises 15 residues. CDR3: CASRGAGKQNNEQFF. The CDR3 DNA reads as TGTGCCAGCAGGGGAGCGGGCAAACAAAACAATGAGCAGTTCTTC.

This clone has ten or more counts. The chain uses TRBV10-3 and TRBJ2-3; D remains ambiguous. Germline V gives CDR1 ENHRY, CDR2 SYGVKD. This CDR3 has 13 residues. Trimming removed 4 bases at V and 1 base at J, with 6 bases between. The CDR3 region is CAISGTGTDTQYF. The CDR3 nucleotides are TGTGCCATCAGTGGAACAGGCACAGATACGCAGTATTTT.

This clone was observed many times. The rearrangement links TRBV5-4 to TRBJ1-2, with TRBD1 identical over 7 bases. The CDR3 is 15 amino acids. Germline V gives CDR1 SGHNT, CDR2 YYREEE (reference sequence). The V segment lost 2 bases and the J segment 7 bases; nucleotides outside the gene matches: 11. This CDR3 reads CASSLPTGAEGGYTF. The CDR3 nucleotides read TGTGCCAGCAGCTTACCTACAGGGGCCGAGGGTGGCTACACCTTC.

There are many counts of this clone. The rearrangement links TRBV7-6 to TRBJ2-1; 7 nucleotides agree with TRBD2. The CDR3 runs 15 residues. After removal of 6 bases from V and 8 bases from J, the junction contained 13 bases not matched to a gene. Germline V gene lookup returns CDR1 SGHVS and CDR2 FNYEAQ. The CDR3 spells CASSQAGWEVHEQFF. The CDR3 DNA is TGTGCCAGCAGTCAAGCGGGGTGGGAGGTCCATGAGCAGTTCTTC.

This clone was counted many times. This chain joins TRBV6-5 and TRBJ2-3; unclear D gene. Germline values: CDR1 MNHEY, CDR2 SVGAGI. V dropped 5 bases and J dropped 2 bases, with 8 bases sitting between them. This CDR3 has 13 amino acids. CDR3 amino acids: CASSDTATDTQYF. CDR3 DNA: TGTGCCAGCAGTGACACTGCCACAGATACGCAGTATTTT.

This clone occurred many times. The chain employs TRBV6-5 and TRBJ1-6, with TRBD1 matching over 10 bases. This CDR3 region has 14 residues. Germline CDR1 and CDR2: MNHEY and SVGAGI. V shed 6 bases, J shed 10 bases, and the junction held 6 bases outside the gene matches. The CDR3 DNA reads as TGTGCCAGCAGCTGGGACAGGGGAAACTCACCCCTCCACTTT. This translates into CASSWDRGNSPLHF.

The table lists this clone with many counts. The V and J genes are TRBV11-2 and TRBJ1-1; 7 nucleotides align to TRBD1. Germline V lookup: CDR1 SGHAT, CDR2 FQNNGV. V shed 4 bases, J shed 3 bases, and the junction held 8 bases outside the gene matches. This CDR3 comprises 15 residues. The CDR3 spells CASSSLTGPDTEAFF. CDR3 coding DNA: TGTGCCAGCAGCTCATTGACAGGGCCGGACACTGAAGCTTTCTTT.

This clone appeared many times. The chain is built from TRBV19 and TRBJ1-4; D is possibly TRBD1 (5 bases). This CDR3 comprises 13 residues. Germline V gives CDR1 LNHDA, CDR2 SQIVND (reference sequence). V lost 2 bases and J lost 8, with 9 bases in between. The CDR3 DNA reads as TGTGCCAGTAGTATAACAGGTCGAGAAAAACTGTTTTTT. This gives the protein CASSITGREKLFF.

At least ten counts were recorded for this clone. The chain carries TRBV4-2 and TRBJ2-1, with 13 bases that match TRBD2. Germline V lookup: CDR1 LGHNA, CDR2 YNFKEQ. CDR3 length: 19 residues. Unmatched junction bases numbered 6, after V lost 1 base and J lost 0 bases. CDR3 loop: CASSQAGLAGAGSYNEQFF. Here the CDR3 DNA reads TGTGCCAGCAGCCAAGCCGGACTAGCGGGGGCCGGCTCCTACAATGAGCAGTTCTTC.

This clone occurred many times. The chain links TRBV5-1 to TRBJ2-7, with D tentatively TRBD1 or TRBD2 (5 bases each). CDR3 size: 14 residues. The V end lost 6 bases, the J end lost 3 bases, and 16 bases lay between the germline ends. Germline CDR1 and CDR2: SGHRS and YFSETQ. CDR3: CASKLRGAHYEQYF. As DNA, the CDR3 is TGCGCCAGCAAGTTGAGGGGCGCCCACTACGAGCAGTACTTC.

This clone was counted at least ten times. The chain employs TRBV7-9 and TRBJ1-2; tentatively, D is TRBD1 (5 bases). V was pared by 3 bases and J by 4 bases, with 9 bases between. The CDR3 covers 13 residues. Germline V gene sequence: CDR1 SEHNR, CDR2 FQNEAQ (reference sequence). CDR3 in DNA: TGTGCCAGCAGCTTTAGGGGAGTCTATGGCTACACCTTC. It codes for CASSFRGVYGYTF.

The J gene is TRBJ2-5, the V gene TRBV12-3 or TRBV12-4, with D perhaps given as TRBD1 or TRBD2 (6 bases each). The ends were cut back, 6 bases at V and 3 bases at J, with 17 bases in the middle. There are 15 residues in the CDR3. The chain's CDR3 is CASSPSPEGEETQYF. CDR3 in DNA: TGTGCCAGCAGCCCCTCCCCGGAGGGGGAAGAGACCCAGTACTTC.

The chain has TRBV6-1 and TRBJ1-5; 7 positions match TRBD1. The CDR3 runs to 16 residues. CDR1 MNHNS and CDR2 SASEGT come from the germline V gene. The V segment lost 4 bases and the J segment 0 bases; nucleotides outside the gene matches: 6. The CDR3 DNA follows: TGTGCCAGCAGTGGCGGGACAGTTTATAGCAATCAGCCCCAGCATTTT. As protein: CASSGGTVYSNQPQHF.

The sample holds a few counts of this clone. This sequence joins TRBV9 and TRBJ2-7, with D maybe TRBD1 (5 bases). Trimming took 4 bases from V and 4 from J, leaving 18 bases between them. The CDR3 covers 15 residues. Germline CDR1 and CDR2: SGDLS and YYNGEE. CDR3 loop: CASSIEQETAYEQYF. The CDR3 DNA follows: TGTGCCAGCAGCATCGAACAGGAGACGGCATACGAGCAGTACTTC.

This clone was observed at least ten times. The chain couples TRBV5-1 to TRBJ2-5; tentative D call: TRBD1 (6 bases). The CDR3 consists of 14 residues. CDR1 is SGHRS and CDR2 is YFSETQ in the germline V gene. Trimming removed 4 bases at V and 5 bases at J, with 15 bases between. Written as DNA, the CDR3 is TGCGCCAGCAGCCGCACAGGGTATCAGGAGACCCAGTACTTC. Protein product: CASSRTGYQETQYF. Together with reference TRBV5-1 and TRBJ2-5, the CDR3 gives the full variable domain: KAGVTQTPRYLIKTRGQQVTLSCSPISGHRSVSWYQQTPGQGLQFLFEYFSETQRNKGNFPGRFSGRQFSNSRSEMNVSTLELGDSALYLCASSRTGYQETQYFGPGTRLLVL.

This clone showed up many times. V and J are TRBV12-3 or TRBV12-4 and TRBJ2-1, with D uncertain. Trimming pared 4 bases from V and 0 bases from J, leaving 19 bases between. This CDR3 has 18 amino acids. CDR3 coding DNA: TGTGCCAGCAGTTCCCCCCCGAGACTTATCAGCTCCTACAATGAGCAGTTCTTC. Encoded protein: CASSSPPRLISSYNEQFF.

The sample holds many counts of this clone. V and J are TRBV6-5 and TRBJ1-1; TRBD1 agrees at 7 bases. The length of the CDR3 is 15 residues. V was clipped by 6 bases and J by 3 bases; unmatched bases: 10. Germline V gene data show CDR1 as MNHEY and CDR2 as SVGAGI. The CDR3 bases are TGTGCCAGCAGCCAGGACAGGCCGAGGGACACTGAAGCTTTCTTT. It yields the protein CASSQDRPRDTEAFF.

This clone was seen many times. The chain is built from TRBV18 and TRBJ1-4; D is undetermined. Trimming shortened V by 3 bases and J by 8 bases, and 7 bases separated the two germline ends. In germline, CDR1 is KGHSH, CDR2 LQKENI. The CDR3 length is 12 residues. CDR3 sequence reads: CASSPQSEKLFF. The CDR3 nucleotides are TGTGCCAGCTCACCCCAGTCGGAAAAACTGTTTTTT. Full variable domain (rest looked up from reference TRBV18 and TRBJ1-4): NAGVMQNPRHLVRRRGQEARLRCSPMKGHSHVYWYRQLPEEGLKFMVYLQKENIIDESGMPKERFSAEFPKEGPSILRIQQVVRGDSAAYFCASSPQSEKLFFGSGTQLSVL.

The V call is TRBV2, the J call TRBJ2-2, with 15 bases lining up with TRBD2. CDR3 length: 17 residues. V was clipped by 9 bases and J by 2 bases; unmatched bases: 7. The germline V gene encodes CDR1 SNHLY and CDR2 FYNNEI. The CDR3 bases are TGTGCCAGGACGGGGACTAGCGGGGGGTCCAACACCGGGGAGCTGTTTTTT. It yields the protein CARTGTSGGSNTGELFF.

This clone was counted at least ten times. For the CDR3, the DNA is TGTGCCAGCAGCTCAATTCCTAGCGGGGGGCCCTCTAGTGAGCAGTTCTTC. It is translated as CASSSIPSGGPSSEQFF. V and J are TRBV5-6 and TRBJ2-1; 11 nucleotides match TRBD2. J was trimmed by 9 bases and V by 3 bases; bases with no gene match: 14. CDR3 length equals 17 residues. Germline V gene lookup returns CDR1 SGHDT and CDR2 YYEEEE.

This clone came up many times. The chain combines TRBV27 with TRBJ2-7; 7 bases fit TRBD1. Unmatched junction bases numbered 10, after V lost 8 bases and J lost 0 bases. Germline lookup yields CDR1 MNHEY and CDR2 SMNVEV (reference sequence). The CDR3 has 15 amino acids. The CDR3 DNA follows: TGTGCCAGCGCAGCGAGGGGGCTCTTCTCCTACGAGCAGTACTTC. Protein sequence: CASAARGLFSYEQYF.

The table lists this clone with many counts. The rearrangement links TRBV4-2 to TRBJ2-7; 9 nucleotides line up with TRBD2. This CDR3 is 16 amino acids long. CDR1 is LGHNA, CDR2 YNFKEQ, per germline. Trimming removed 0 bases from V and 4 bases from J; junction bases left unmatched: 7. The CDR3 DNA follows: TGTGCCAGCAGCCAAGAGTTGGCGGGGGGGCCTTACGAGCAGTACTTC. It encodes CASSQELAGGPYEQYF.

This clone was recorded many times. The V gene is TRBV7-3, the J gene TRBJ2-1; maybe TRBD1 (5 bases). Germline-derived CDR1 and CDR2 are SGHTA and FQGTGA. The ends were cut back, 5 bases at V and 0 bases at J, with 11 bases in the middle. The CDR3 runs 15 residues. CDR3 in DNA: TGTGCCAGCAGCACCTCAGGGAACTCCTACAATGAGCAGTTCTTC. Protein product: CASSTSGNSYNEQFF.

This clone was recorded at least ten times. The rearrangement uses TRBV5-1 and TRBJ1-1; TRBD1 might be the D (5 bases). Germline CDR1 and CDR2: SGHRS and YFSETQ. Deletions cut 2 bases from V and 5 bases from J, with 10 bases between. The CDR3 has 13 amino acids. For the CDR3, the DNA is TGCGCCAGCAGCTTCGGGGGAACTACTGAAGCTTTCTTT. Its protein is CASSFGGTTEAFF.

Ten or more counts support this clone. V and J are TRBV7-9 and TRBJ2-6; D uncertain. Germline lookup yields CDR1 SEHNR and CDR2 FQNEAQ (reference sequence). V was clipped by 5 bases and J by 0 bases, with 5 bases between them. The CDR3 runs 14 residues. DNA of the CDR3: TGTGCCAGCAGCGTTATCTCTGGGGCCAACGTCCTGACTTTC. Translating it yields CASSVISGANVLTF.

There are many counts of this clone. The DNA for the CDR3 is TGTGCCAGCAGCCTTATAGGACAGCCAAATAACTATGGCTACACCTTC. Amino acid sequence: CASSLIGQPNNYGYTF. The V and J genes are TRBV7-9 and TRBJ1-2; weak D call: TRBD1 (6 bases). The germline gives CDR1 SEHNR, CDR2 FQNEAQ (reference sequence). Trimming took 5 bases from V and 1 from J, leaving 17 bases between them. The CDR3 contains 16 residues.

Many counts were recorded for this clone. The V and J genes are TRBV5-1 and TRBJ1-1, with TRBD1 as a possible D gene (6 bases). Trimming cost V 1 base and J 8 bases, with 12 bases left between them. This CDR3 is built from 13 residues. CDR1 and CDR2 (germline): SGHRS, YFSETQ. The CDR3 DNA reads as TGCGCCAGCAGCTTGAGTTGGGACAAGGAAGCTTTCTTT. This codes for CASSLSWDKEAFF.

The DNA for the CDR3 is TGTGCCAGCTCACCGAACGAGGCCACTGAAGCTTTCTTT. Encoded protein: CASSPNEATEAFF. The rearrangement links TRBV18 to TRBJ1-1; D ambiguous. Looked up from germline, CDR1 is KGHSH and CDR2 is LQKENI. This CDR3 has 13 residues. Between the trimmed V and J ends, which lost 3 bases and 4 bases, there was a span of 9 bases.